The TCR beta chain under discussion was sequenced for a study of beta chain features in type 1 diabetes. Notes on the study in general: In comparison with healthy donors, patients had naive, central memory and Treg TCRB repertoires that appeared more similar.

The CDR3 has 16 amino acids. J lost 0 bases, V lost 3 bases, and 4 bases had no gene match. Per germline, CDR1 KGHSH and CDR2 LQKENI. Notes on this clone: What it recognizes is unknown.

Post-sort purity exceeded 95% for all sorted populations. Reverse transcription of all isolated RNA meant that expressed TCRB transcripts were sequenced. Assay: immunoSEQ multiplex PCR; the TCRdb copy retains only in-frame clones and omits some. The top ten hold more than 6.5% of the sample, which has around 320,000 clones, 11% to 15% seen once. Specimen: central memory CD4+ T cells from blood. The chain is built from TRBV18 and TRBJ1-1, with TRBD1 matching 10 bases. The clonotype comes from a man aged 30-40 years in good health. CDR3 region: CASSPSGQGMNTEAFF. The CDR3 DNA is TGTGCCAGCTCACCGTCGGGACAGGGGATGAACACTGAAGCTTTCTTT.